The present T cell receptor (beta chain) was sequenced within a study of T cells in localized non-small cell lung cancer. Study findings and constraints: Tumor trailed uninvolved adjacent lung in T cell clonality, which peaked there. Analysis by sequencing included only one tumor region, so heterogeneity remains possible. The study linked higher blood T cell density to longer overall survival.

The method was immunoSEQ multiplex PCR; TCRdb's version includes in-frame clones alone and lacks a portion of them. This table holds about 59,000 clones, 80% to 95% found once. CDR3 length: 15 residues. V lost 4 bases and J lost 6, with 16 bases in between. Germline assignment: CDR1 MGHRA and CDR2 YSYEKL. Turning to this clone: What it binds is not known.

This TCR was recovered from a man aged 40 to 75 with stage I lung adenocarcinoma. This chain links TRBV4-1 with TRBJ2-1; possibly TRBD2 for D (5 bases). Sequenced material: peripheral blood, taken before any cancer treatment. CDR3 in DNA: TGCGCCAGCAGCCCTACCGAGCGAGGAGGCAATGAGCAGTTCTTC. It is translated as CASSPTERGGNEQFF.